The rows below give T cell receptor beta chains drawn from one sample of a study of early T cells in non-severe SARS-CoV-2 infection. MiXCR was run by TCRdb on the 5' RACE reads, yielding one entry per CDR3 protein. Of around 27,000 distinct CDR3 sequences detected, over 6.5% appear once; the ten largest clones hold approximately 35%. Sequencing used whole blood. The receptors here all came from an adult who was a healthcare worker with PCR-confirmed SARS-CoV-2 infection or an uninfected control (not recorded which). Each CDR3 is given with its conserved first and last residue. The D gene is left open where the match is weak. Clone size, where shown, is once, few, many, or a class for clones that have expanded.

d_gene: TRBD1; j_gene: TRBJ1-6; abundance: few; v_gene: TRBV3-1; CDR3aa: CASSQGQTNSPLHF; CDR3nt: TGTGCCAGCAGCCAGGGACAGACGAATTCACCCCTCCACTTT
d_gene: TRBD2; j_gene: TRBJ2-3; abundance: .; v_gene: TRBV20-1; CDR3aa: CSTTLAGGGGTQYF; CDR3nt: TGCAGTACGACCCTAGCGGGGGGCGGCGGTACGCAGTATTTT
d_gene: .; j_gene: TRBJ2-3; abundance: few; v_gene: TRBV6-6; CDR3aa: CASSPSTRDTQYF; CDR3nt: TGTGCCAGCAGCCCCTCGACACGAGATACGCAGTATTTT
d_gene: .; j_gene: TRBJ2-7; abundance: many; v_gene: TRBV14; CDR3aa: CASSRGTVSYEQYF; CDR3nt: TGTGCCAGCAGCCGCGGGACTGTTAGTTACGAGCAGTACTTC
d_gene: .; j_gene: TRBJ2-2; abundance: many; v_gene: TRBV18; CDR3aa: CASSPSGRGDTGELFF; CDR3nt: TGTGCCAGCTCACCAAGCGGTCGCGGGGACACCGGGGAGCTGTTTTTT
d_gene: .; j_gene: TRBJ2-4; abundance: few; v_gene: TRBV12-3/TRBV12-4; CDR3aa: CASSLGQGAKNIQYF; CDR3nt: TGTGCCAGCAGTTTGGGGCAGGGGGCCAAAAACATTCAGTACTTC
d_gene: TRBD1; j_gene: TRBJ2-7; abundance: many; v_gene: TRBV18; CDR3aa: CASSPGQTSYEQYF; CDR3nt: TGTGCCAGCTCCCCGGGACAGACATCCTACGAGCAGTACTTC
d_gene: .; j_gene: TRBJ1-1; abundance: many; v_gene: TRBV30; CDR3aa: CAWSLTGTEAFF; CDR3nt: TGTGCCTGGAGTTTGACAGGCACTGAAGCTTTCTTT
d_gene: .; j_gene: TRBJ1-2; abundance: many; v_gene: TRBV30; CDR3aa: CAFRGNNYGYTF; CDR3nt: TGTGCCTTCCGGGGGAACAACTATGGCTACACCTTC
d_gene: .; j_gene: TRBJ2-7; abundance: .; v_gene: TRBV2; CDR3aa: CASSEEQGPYEQYF; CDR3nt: TGTGCCAGCAGTGAAGAACAGGGCCCCTACGAGCAGTACTTC
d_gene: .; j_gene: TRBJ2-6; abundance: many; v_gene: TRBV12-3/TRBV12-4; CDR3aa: CASSPGELLNPSRANVLTF; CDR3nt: TGTGCCAGCAGCCCGGGGGAGCTTCTTAATCCCTCTCGGGCCAACGTCCTGACTTTC
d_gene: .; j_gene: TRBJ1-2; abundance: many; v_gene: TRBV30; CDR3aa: CAWSVSAGDGYTF; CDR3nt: TGTGCCTGGAGTGTTTCAGCGGGGGATGGCTACACCTTC
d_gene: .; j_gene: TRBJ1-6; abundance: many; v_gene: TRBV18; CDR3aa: CASSPAGGKASPLHF; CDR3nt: TGTGCCAGCTCCCCGGCGGGGGGAAAGGCTTCACCCCTCCACTTT
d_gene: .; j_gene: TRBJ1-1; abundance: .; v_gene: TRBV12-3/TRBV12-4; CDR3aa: CASNVQGQVTEAFF; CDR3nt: TGTGCCAGCAACGTCCAGGGGCAAGTCACTGAAGCTTTCTTT
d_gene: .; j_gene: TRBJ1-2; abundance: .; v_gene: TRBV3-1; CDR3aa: CASSPGERPNTF; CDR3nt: TGTGCCAGCAGCCCAGGGGAGCGCCCCAACACCTTC
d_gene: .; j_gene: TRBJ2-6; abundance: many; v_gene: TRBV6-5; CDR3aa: CASSPYWISGANVLTF; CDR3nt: TGTGCCAGCAGCCCCTACTGGATCTCTGGGGCCAACGTCCTGACTTTC
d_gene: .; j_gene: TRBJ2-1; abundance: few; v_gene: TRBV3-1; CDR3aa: CASSQQIGSDEQFF; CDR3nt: TGTGCCAGCAGCCAACAAATAGGTAGCGATGAGCAGTTCTTC
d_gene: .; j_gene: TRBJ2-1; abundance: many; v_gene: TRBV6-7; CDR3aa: CASSYPVSVVEQFF; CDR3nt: TGTGCCAGCAGTTACCCGGTTAGCGTGGTTGAGCAGTTCTTC
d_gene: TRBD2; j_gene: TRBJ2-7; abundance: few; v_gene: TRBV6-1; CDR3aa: CASSESGTSSLSSYEQYF; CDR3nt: TGTGCCAGCAGTGAATCCGGGACTAGCTCCTTAAGCTCCTACGAGCAGTACTTC
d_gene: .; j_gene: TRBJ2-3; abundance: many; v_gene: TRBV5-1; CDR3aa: CASSLGLNRPVDTQYF; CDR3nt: TGCGCCAGCAGCTTGGGGCTTAATCGCCCCGTAGATACGCAGTATTTT
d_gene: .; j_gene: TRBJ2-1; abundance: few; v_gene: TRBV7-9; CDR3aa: CASSRRGQPSPNEQFF; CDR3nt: TGTGCCAGCAGCCGCCGAGGACAGCCCTCCCCAAATGAGCAGTTCTTC
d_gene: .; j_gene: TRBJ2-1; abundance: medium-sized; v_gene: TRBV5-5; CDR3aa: CASSFGGGWSSYNEQFF; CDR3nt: TGTGCCAGCAGCTTTGGCGGGGGCTGGAGCTCCTACAATGAGCAGTTCTTC
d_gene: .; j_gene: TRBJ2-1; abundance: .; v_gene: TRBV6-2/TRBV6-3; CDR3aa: CASSYRQGPYNEQFF; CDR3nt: TGTGCCAGCAGTTACCGGCAGGGACCGTACAATGAGCAGTTCTTC
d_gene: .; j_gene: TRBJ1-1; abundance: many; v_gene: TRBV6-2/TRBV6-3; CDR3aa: CASTAGGGRTTEAFF; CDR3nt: TGTGCCAGCACCGCCGGTGGGGGGAGGACCACTGAAGCTTTCTTT
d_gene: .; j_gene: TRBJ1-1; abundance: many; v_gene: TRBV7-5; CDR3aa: CISVPEASRPRRDTEAFF; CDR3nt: .
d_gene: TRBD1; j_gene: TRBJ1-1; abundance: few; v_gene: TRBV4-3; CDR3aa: CASSQDWTGDTEAFF; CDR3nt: TGCGCCAGCAGCCAAGACTGGACAGGGGATACTGAAGCTTTCTTT
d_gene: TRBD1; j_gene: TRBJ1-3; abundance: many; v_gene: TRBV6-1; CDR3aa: CASRPGTGRSGNTIYF; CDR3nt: TGTGCCAGCAGGCCCGGGACAGGCCGCTCTGGAAACACCATATATTTT
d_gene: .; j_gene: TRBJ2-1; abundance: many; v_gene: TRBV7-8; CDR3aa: CASSTPPEGKLDEQFF; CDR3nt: TGTGCCAGCAGCACCCCCCCGGAAGGGAAATTGGATGAGCAGTTCTTC
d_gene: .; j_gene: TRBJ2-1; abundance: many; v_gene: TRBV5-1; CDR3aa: CASSLVVRANEQFF; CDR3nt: TGCGCCAGCAGCTTGGTAGTCAGAGCAAATGAGCAGTTCTTC
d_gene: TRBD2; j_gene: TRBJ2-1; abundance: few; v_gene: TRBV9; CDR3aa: CASSVGGSGRFNEQFF; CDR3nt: TGTGCCAGCAGCGTAGGGGGTAGCGGGAGGTTTAATGAGCAGTTCTTC
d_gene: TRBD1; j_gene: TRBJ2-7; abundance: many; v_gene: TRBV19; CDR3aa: CASSTAGTGVSYEQYF; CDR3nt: TGTGCCAGTAGTACAGCCGGGACAGGGGTCTCCTACGAGCAGTACTTC
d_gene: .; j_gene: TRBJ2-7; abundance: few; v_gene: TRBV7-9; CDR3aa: CASSFQGISYEQYF; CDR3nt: TGTGCCAGCAGCTTCCAGGGGATCTCCTACGAGCAGTACTTC
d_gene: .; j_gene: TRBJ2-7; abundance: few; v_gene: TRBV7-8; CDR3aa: CASSLFEGSYEQYF; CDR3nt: TGTGCCAGCAGCTTATTTGAGGGGTCCTACGAGCAGTACTTC
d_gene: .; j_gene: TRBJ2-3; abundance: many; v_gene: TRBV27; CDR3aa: CASSLRAFSADTQYF; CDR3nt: TGTGCCAGCAGTTTAAGGGCATTCAGCGCAGATACGCAGTATTTT
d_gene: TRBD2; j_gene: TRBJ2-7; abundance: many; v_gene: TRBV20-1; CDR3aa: CSAAPSGFTYEQYF; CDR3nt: TGCAGTGCCGCACCTAGCGGGTTTACCTACGAGCAGTACTTC
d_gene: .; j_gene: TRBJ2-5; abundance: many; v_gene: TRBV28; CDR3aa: CASRSPGDGQETQYF; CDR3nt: TGTGCCAGCAGAAGCCCGGGGGACGGCCAAGAGACCCAGTACTTC
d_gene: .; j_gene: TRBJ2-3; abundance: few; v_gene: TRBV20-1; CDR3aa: CSARSYRTDTQYF; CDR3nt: TGCAGTGCCAGGTCCTATCGCACAGATACGCAGTATTTT
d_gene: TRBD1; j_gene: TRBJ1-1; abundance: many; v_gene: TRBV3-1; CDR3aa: CASSQMDRVKLDTEAFF; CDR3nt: TGTGCCAGCAGCCAGATGGACAGGGTGAAATTGGACACTGAAGCTTTCTTT
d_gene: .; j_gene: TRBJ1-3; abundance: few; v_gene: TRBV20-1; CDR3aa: CSASAAGNTIYF; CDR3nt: TGCAGTGCTAGTGCCGCTGGAAACACCATATATTTT
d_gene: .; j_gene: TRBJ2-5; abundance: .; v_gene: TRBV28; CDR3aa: CASSLYLGTTQYF; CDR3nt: TGTGCCAGCAGTTTATATTTGGGGACGACCCAGTACTTC
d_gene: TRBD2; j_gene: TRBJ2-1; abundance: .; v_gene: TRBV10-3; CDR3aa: CAISSSGREPTYNEQFF; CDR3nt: TGTGCCATCAGTTCTAGCGGGAGGGAACCGACCTACAATGAGCAGTTCTTC
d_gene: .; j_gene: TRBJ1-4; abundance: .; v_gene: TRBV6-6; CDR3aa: CASSWEAHEKLFF; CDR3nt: TGTGCCAGCAGTTGGGAGGCGCATGAAAAACTGTTTTTT
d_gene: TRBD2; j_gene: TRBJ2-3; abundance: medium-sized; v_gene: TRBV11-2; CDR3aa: CASSFSSGTSDTQYF; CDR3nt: TGTGCCAGCAGCTTCTCCAGCGGGACCTCAGATACGCAGTATTTT
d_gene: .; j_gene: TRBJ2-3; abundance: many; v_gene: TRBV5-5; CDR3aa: CASSPTTRGASTDTQYF; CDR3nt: TGTGCCAGCAGCCCAACAACCCGGGGGGCTAGCACAGATACGCAGTATTTT
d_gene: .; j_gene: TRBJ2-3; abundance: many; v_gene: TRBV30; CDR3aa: CAWSVTGDTQYF; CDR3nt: TGTGCCTGGAGTGTAACGGGGGATACGCAGTATTTT
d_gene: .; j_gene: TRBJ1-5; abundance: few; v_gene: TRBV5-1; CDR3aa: CASSYRQRDDTSNQPQHF; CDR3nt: TGCGCCAGCAGCTACCGACAGAGGGACGACACTAGCAATCAGCCCCAGCATTTT
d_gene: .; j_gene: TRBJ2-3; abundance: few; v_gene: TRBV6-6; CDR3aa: CACLIADTQYF; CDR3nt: TGTGCCTGCTTAATTGCAGATACGCAGTATTTT